This record looks at one T cell receptor beta chain sequence and its context. What it binds is not known. This CDR3 spans 17 amino acids. Germline lookup yields CDR1 MNHEY and CDR2 SVGEGT. The authors drew RNA from duplicate vials of about 150,000 sorted CD8+ T cells per subset. The sample originates from a study of human CD8 memory T cell subsets. UMI-labeled 5' RACE yielded the TCR beta libraries. Each CDR3 protein gets one entry in TCRdb, which reprocessed the 5' RACE reads and gives no DNA. Recorded for this sample: 15,000 to 20,000 distinct CDR3 sequences. Notes on the study in general: Estimation by Chao1 suggested that stem-like memory T cells had more diversity than did precursor exhausted T cells. Only minimal overlap was seen between the stem-like memory and the precursor exhausted T cell repertoires.

The specimen sequenced was CD8+ stem-like memory T cells (TSCM and TCM) sorted from PBMCs. Subset here: stem-like memory CD8 T cells (TSTEM), CCR7+ PD-1- TIGIT-. The chain carries TRBV6-2 or TRBV6-3 and TRBJ2-7; with no DNA, the TCRdb D assignment of TRBD2 cannot be verified. This TCR derives from a human donor in good health. This CDR3 reads CASSYPRIAGDTYEQYF.